This T cell receptor beta chain was recorded in a study of follicular helper T cells after annual influenza vaccination. Study-wide results and limits: ICOS+CD38+ cTfh clonality change tracked circulating plasmablast frequency change.

V lost 0 bases and J 1 base, leaving 10 bases between the germline ends. The CDR3 loop spans 15 amino acids. Germline V gene lookup returns CDR1 SGHRS and CDR2 YFSETQ. Time point defined: 2014-2015 season, pre-vaccination. Here immunoSEQ multiplex PCR was the method, and the copy in TCRdb shows in-frame clones only, minus some. Among about 13,000 clones, 60% to 80% were seen once, and the ten largest hold around 0.5%. In the case of this clone: Its antigen remains unidentified.

The sequence was obtained from an adult who received the influenza vaccine. The sample was CXCR5- memory CD4+ T cells sorted from blood, taken on the day of influenza vaccination. This chain joins TRBV5-1 and TRBJ2-5; D not certain. The CDR3 region has the DNA TGCGCCAGCAGCTTGGGGGTCAACAGCCAAGAGACCCAGTACTTC. Its translation is CASSLGVNSQETQYF.